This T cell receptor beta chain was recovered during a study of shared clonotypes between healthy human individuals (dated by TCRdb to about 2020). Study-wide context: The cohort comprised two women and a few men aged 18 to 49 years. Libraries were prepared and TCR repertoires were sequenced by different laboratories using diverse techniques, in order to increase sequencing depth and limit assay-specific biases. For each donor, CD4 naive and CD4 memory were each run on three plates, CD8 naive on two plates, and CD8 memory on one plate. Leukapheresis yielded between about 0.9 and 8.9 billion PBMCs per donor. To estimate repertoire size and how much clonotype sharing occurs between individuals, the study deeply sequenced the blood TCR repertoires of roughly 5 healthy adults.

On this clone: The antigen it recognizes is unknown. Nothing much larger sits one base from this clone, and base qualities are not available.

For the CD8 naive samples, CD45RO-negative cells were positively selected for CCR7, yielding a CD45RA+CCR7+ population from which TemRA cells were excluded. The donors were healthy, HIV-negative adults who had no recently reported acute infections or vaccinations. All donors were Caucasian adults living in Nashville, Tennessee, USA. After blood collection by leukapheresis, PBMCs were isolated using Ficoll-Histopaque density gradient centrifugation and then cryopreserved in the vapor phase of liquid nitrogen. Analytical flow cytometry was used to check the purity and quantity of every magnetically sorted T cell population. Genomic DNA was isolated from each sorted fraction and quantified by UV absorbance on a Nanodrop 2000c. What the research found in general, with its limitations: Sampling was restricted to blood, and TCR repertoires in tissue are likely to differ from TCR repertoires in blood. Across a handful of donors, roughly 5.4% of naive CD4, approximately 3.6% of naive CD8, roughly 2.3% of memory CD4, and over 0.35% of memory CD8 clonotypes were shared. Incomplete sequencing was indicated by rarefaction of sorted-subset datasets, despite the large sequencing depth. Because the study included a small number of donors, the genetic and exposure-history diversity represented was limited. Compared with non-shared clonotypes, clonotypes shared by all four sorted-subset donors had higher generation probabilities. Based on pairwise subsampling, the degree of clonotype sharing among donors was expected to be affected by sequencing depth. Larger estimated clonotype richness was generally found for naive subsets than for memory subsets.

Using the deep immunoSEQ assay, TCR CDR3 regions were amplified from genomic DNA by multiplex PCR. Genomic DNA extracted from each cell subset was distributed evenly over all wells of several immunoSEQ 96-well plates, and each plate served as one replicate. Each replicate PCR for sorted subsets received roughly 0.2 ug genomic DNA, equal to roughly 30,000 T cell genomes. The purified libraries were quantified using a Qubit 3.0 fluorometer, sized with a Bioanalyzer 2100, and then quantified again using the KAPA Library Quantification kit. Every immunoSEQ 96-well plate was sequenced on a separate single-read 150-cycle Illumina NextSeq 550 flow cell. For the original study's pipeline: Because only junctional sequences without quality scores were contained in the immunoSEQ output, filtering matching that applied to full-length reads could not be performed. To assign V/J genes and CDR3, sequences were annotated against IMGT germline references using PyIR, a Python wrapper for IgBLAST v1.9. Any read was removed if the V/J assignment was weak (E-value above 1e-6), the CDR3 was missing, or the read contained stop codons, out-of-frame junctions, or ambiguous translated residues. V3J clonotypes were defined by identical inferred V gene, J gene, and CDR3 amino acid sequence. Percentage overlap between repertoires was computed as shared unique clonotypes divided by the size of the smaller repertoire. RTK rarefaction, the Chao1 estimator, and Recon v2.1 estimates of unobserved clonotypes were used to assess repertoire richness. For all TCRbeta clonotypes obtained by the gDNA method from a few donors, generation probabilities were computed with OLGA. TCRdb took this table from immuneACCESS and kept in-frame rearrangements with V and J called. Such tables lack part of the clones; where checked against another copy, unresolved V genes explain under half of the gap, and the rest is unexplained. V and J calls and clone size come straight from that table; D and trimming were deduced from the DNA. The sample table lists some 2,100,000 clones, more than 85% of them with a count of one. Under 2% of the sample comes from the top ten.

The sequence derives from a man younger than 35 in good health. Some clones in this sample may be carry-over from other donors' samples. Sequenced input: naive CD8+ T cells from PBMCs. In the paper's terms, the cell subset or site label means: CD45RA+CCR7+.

The DNA is TGTGCCAGTAGTACCCCCGACAGCCCCTCCTACAATGAGCAGTTCTTC. Its protein reads: CASSTPDSPSYNEQFF. The chain links TRBV19 with TRBJ2-1; TRBD1 might be the D gene, on 5 matching bases. CDR1 and CDR2, per the germline V gene (reference sequence), are LNHDA and SQIVND. Relative to germline, V is 4 bases shorter and J is 0 bases shorter, with 13 bases between their ends. From the cysteine through the phenylalanine, the CDR3 covers 16 amino acids. Solely the CDR3 DNA is kept, with 48 bases framed from the first base.